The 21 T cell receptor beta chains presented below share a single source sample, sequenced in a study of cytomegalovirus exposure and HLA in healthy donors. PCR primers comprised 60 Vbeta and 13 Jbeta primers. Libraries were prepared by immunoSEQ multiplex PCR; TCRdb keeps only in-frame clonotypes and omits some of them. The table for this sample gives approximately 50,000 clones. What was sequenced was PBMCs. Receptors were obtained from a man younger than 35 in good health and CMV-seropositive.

The CDR3 sequence is CASSPRTGEGFSNQPQHF. The CDR3 region has the DNA TGCGCCAGCAGCCCCCGGACGGGAGAGGGTTTCAGCAATCAGCCCCAGCATTTT. The gene calls are TRBV5-1 and TRBJ1-5; D is unclear. Germline V CDR1 and CDR2: SGHRS, YFSETQ. V lost 4 bases and J lost 1, with 21 bases in between. The CDR3 is made up of 18 amino acids.

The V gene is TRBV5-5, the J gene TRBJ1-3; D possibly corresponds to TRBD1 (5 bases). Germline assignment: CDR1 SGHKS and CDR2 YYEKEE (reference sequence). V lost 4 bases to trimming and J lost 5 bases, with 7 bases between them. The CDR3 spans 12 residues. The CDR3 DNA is TGTGCCAGCAGCGCGGACAGAAACACCATATATTTT. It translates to CASSADRNTIYF.

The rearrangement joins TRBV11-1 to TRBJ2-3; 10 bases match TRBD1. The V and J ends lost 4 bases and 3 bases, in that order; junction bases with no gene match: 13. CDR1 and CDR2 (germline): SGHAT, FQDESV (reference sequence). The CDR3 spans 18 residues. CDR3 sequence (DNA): TGTGCCAGCAGCTACGACAGGGGGCCCGGTGGGAATACAGATACGCAGTATTTT. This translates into CASSYDRGPGGNTDTQYF.

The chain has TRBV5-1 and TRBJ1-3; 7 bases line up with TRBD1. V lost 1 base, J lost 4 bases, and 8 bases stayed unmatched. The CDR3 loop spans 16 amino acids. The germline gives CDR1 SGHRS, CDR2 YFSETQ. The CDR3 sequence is CASSLRGQVAGNTIYF. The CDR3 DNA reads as TGCGCCAGCAGCTTGAGAGGACAGGTCGCGGGAAACACCATATATTTT.

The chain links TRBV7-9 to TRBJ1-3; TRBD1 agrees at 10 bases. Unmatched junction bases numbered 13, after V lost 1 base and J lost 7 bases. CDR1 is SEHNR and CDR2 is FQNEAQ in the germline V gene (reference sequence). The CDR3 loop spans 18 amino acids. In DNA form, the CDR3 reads TGTGCCAGCAGCTTAGGGCGCTTGACAGGGGGCAAGAGTAACACCATATATTTT. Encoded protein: CASSLGRLTGGKSNTIYF.

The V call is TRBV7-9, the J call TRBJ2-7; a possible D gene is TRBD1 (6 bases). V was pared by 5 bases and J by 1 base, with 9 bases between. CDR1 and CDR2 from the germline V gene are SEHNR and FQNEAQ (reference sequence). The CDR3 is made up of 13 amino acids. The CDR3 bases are TGTGCCAGCAGCCAAGGACAGTCCTACGAGCAGTACTTC. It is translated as CASSQGQSYEQYF.

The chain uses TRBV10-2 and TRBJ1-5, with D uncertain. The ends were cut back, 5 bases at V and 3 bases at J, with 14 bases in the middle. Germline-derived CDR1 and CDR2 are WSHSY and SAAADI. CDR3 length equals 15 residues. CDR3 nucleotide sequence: TGCGCCAGCAGTTCGCGGCCCCTATACAATCAGCCCCAGCATTTT. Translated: CASSSRPLYNQPQHF.

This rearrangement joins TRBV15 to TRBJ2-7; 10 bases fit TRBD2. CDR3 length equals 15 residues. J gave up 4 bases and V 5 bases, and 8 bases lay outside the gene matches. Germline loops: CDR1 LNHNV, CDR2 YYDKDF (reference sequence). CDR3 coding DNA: TGTGCCACCAGCTCCCAAGCGGGAGGGGTTTACGAGCAGTACTTC. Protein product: CATSSQAGGVYEQYF.

The CDR3 reads CASSLGANEQYF. CDR3 DNA sequence: TGTGCCAGCAGCTTGGGCGCGAACGAGCAGTACTTC. J is TRBJ2-7 and V is TRBV5-6; D not certain. With 0 bases removed from V and 5 bases from J, the gap between germline ends came to 6 bases. CDR1 and CDR2 (germline): SGHDT, YYEEEE. CDR3 length equals 12 residues.

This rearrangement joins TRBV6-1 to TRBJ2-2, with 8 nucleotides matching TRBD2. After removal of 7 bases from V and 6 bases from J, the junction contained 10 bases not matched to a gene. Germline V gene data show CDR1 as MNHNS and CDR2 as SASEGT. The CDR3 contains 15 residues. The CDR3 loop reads CASTVAPGGSGELFF. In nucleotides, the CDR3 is TGTGCCAGCACCGTCGCCCCGGGGGGGTCCGGGGAGCTGTTTTTT.

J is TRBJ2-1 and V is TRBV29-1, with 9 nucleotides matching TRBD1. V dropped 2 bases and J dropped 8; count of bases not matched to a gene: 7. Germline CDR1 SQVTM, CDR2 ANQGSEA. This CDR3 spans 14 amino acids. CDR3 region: CSVEIPGQGYEQFF. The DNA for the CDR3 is TGCAGCGTTGAAATCCCGGGACAGGGCTATGAGCAGTTCTTC.

CDR3 bases: TGTGCCAGCAGCAAAGGACACTACGAGCAGTACTTC. It translates to CASSKGHYEQYF. The chain couples TRBV7-9 to TRBJ2-5; the D gene is possibly TRBD1 (5 bases). The J call may be mistaken, given a closer DNA end match to TRBJ2-7. Germline V CDR1 and CDR2: SEHNR, FQNEAQ (reference sequence). This CDR3 is built from 12 residues.

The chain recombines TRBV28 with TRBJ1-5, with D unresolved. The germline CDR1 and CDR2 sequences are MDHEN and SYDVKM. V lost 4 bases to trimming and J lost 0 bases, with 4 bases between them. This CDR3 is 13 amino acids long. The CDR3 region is CASSSNSNQPQHF. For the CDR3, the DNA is TGTGCCAGCAGTTCTAATAGCAATCAGCCCCAGCATTTT.

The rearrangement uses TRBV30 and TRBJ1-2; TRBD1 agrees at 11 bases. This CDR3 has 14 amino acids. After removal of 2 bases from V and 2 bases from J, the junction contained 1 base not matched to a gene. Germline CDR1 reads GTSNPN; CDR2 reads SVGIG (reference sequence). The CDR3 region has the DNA TGTGCCTGGAGTCGGACAGGGGGCAACTATGGCTACACCTTC. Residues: CAWSRTGGNYGYTF.

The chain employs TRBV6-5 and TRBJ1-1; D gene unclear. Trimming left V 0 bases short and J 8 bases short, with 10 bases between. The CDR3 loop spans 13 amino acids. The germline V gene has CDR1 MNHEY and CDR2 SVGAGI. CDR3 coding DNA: TGTGCCAGCAGTTACTCGCGGGGAGCCGAAGCTTTCTTT. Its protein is CASSYSRGAEAFF.

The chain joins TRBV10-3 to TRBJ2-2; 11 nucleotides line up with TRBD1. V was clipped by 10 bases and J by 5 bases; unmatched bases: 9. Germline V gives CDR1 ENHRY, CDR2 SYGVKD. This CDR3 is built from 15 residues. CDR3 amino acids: CATFGTGGRTGELFF. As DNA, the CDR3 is TGTGCCACCTTTGGGACAGGGGGTCGGACCGGGGAGCTGTTTTTT.

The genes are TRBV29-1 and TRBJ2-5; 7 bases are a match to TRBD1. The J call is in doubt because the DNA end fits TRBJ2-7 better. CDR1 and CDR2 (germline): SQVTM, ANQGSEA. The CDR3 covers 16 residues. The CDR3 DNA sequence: TGCAGCGTTGAAGAGATTCACAGGGGTGTCTTGCACGAGCAGTACTTC. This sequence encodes CSVEEIHRGVLHEQYF.

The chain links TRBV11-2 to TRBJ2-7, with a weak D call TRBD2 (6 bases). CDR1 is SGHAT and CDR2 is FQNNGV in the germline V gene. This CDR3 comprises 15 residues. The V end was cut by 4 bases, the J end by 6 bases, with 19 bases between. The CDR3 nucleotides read TGTGCCAGCAGCTCTTCCTACCGGGAGAACTCCGAGCAGTACTTC. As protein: CASSSSYRENSEQYF. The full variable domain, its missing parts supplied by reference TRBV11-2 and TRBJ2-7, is EAGVAQSPRYKIIEKRQSVAFWCNPISGHATLYWYQQILGQGPKLLIQFQNNGVVDDSQLPKDRFSAERLKGVDSTLKIQPAKLEDSAVYLCASSSSYRENSEQYFGPGTRLTVT.

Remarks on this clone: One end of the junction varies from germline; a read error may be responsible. CDR3 sequence: CASSLDRVKETQYF. The CDR3 region has the DNA TGTGCTAGCAGCTTAGACAGGGTAAAAGAGACCCAGTACTTC. The genes are TRBV7-7 and TRBJ2-5, with 7 bases that match TRBD1. CDR1 is SSHAT, CDR2 FNYEAQ, per germline (reference sequence). This CDR3 spans 14 amino acids.

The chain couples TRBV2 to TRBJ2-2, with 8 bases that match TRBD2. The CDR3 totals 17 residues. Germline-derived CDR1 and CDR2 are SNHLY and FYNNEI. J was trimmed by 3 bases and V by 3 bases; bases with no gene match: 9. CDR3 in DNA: TGTGCCAGCAGTGAGGTGGAGCGGGAGCCCCACACCGGGGAGCTGTTTTTT. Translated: CASSEVEREPHTGELFF.

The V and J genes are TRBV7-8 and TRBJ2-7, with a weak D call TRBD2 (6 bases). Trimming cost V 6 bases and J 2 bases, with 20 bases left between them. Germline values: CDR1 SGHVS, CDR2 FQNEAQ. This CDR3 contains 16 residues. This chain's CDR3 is CASSPLEGLSPYEQYF. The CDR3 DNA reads TGTGCCAGCAGTCCTCTGGAGGGACTCTCCCCCTACGAGCAGTACTTC.